The 9 T cell receptor beta chains below come from one sample, sequenced in a study of Graves' ophthalmopathy and Graves' hyperthyroidism. Amplified material comprised TCR beta CDR3 regions derived from RNA transcripts. The library came from an HTBI-primed first-round RT-PCR and a second-round multiplex PCR. One entry per CDR3 protein, called by TCRdb with MiXCR from the multiplex PCR reads. The sample records almost 750,000 distinct CDR3 sequences, roughly two fifths being singletons. The source material was peripheral blood. The receptors derive from an adult man with Graves' ophthalmopathy.

This chain links TRBV20-1 with TRBJ2-5; 9 bases are a match to TRBD2. The J segment lost 2 bases and the V segment lost 6 bases, leaving 16 bases of the junction unmatched. This CDR3 contains 17 residues. Germline CDR1 is DFQATT and CDR2 is SNEGSKA (reference sequence). CDR3 amino acids: CSAHRRTSAGVQETQYF. DNA for the CDR3: TGCAGTGCCCACCGAAGGACTAGCGCAGGAGTGCAAGAGACCCAGTACTTC.

As to this clonotype: Relative to the germline gene, one junction end is altered; a read error may explain this. The chain is built from TRBV10-3 and TRBJ1-2, with D hard to call. CDR1 ENHRY and CDR2 SYGVKD come from the germline V gene. The CDR3 consists of 15 residues. For the CDR3, the DNA is TGTGCCAGCAGTTTTGTCGGAAGATCGGCAGATGACTACACCTTC. Encoded protein: CASSFVGRSADDYTF.

The chain uses TRBV6-4 and TRBJ1-5; no clear D. This CDR3 has 14 residues. Germline-derived CDR1 and CDR2 are MRHNA and SNTAGT. V lost 3 bases and J 7 bases, leaving 13 bases between the germline ends. CDR3 sequence reads: CASSEDPPLQPQHF. The CDR3 DNA follows: TGTGCCAGCAGTGAGGACCCCCCTTTGCAGCCCCAGCATTTT.

CDR3 bases: TGCAGTGCTAGAGACCCCGGACAGGGGTTCGACGAGCAGTACTTC. Encoded protein: CSARDPGQGFDEQYF. The chain employs TRBV20-1 and TRBJ2-7, with 9 positions matching TRBD1. Trimming removed 0 bases from V and 5 bases from J; junction bases left unmatched: 8. The CDR3 runs to 15 residues. Germline V CDR1 and CDR2: DFQATT, SNEGSKA (reference sequence).

This clonotype was recorded many times. The J gene is TRBJ1-2, the V gene TRBV10-3; D call uncertain. The CDR3 extends over 14 amino acids. The germline V and J ends were trimmed by 0 bases and 3 bases, with 8 bases remaining between them. Germline V gene sequence: CDR1 ENHRY, CDR2 SYGVKD. In DNA form, the CDR3 reads TGTGCCATCAGTGAGTCGGACCGGGACTATGGCTACACCTTC. It yields the protein CAISESDRDYGYTF.

This clonotype is a singleton in its sample. The chain joins TRBV12-3 or TRBV12-4 to TRBJ2-3, with D perhaps matching TRBD2 (5 bases). The CDR3 loop spans 14 amino acids. V was trimmed by 6 bases and J by 2 bases, leaving 12 bases between them. In DNA, the CDR3 is TGTGCCAGCAGCTTGCGGGCCGTCACAGATACGCAGTATTTT. Its protein product is CASSLRAVTDTQYF.

The table lists this clonotype with a few counts. One junction end disagrees with the germline gene, perhaps due to a read error. The CDR3 sequence is CASSQFSGQGVTGELFF. DNA for the CDR3: TGCGCCAGCAGCCAATTTTCAGGACAGGGTGTCACCGGGGAGCTGTTTTTT. The chain joins TRBV7-3 to TRBJ2-2, with 8 bases that match TRBD1. The V gene's germline CDR1 is SGHTA and CDR2 FQGTGA. The CDR3 consists of 17 residues.

On this clonotype: A much larger clone lies a single base off, so this may be a read error. The rearrangement links TRBV7-9 to TRBJ1-6; no clear D gene. Germline V gene data show CDR1 as SEHNR and CDR2 as FQNEAQ (reference sequence). The CDR3 consists of 15 residues. V lost 5 bases and J 7 bases, leaving 15 bases between the germline ends. CDR3 loop: CASSPTAPSNSPLHF. CDR3 nucleotide sequence: TGTGCCAGCAGCCCTACAGCCCCGTCGAATTCACCCCTCCACTTT.

J is TRBJ2-7 and V is TRBV7-9; D is unresolved. The CDR3 loop spans 12 amino acids. Trimming took off 5 bases at V and 3 bases at J, with 8 bases between the two ends. The V gene's germline CDR1 is SEHNR and CDR2 FQNEAQ (reference sequence). In DNA form, the CDR3 reads TGTGCCAGCAGCCCCAAACTCTACGAGCAGTACTTC. Its protein product is CASSPKLYEQYF.